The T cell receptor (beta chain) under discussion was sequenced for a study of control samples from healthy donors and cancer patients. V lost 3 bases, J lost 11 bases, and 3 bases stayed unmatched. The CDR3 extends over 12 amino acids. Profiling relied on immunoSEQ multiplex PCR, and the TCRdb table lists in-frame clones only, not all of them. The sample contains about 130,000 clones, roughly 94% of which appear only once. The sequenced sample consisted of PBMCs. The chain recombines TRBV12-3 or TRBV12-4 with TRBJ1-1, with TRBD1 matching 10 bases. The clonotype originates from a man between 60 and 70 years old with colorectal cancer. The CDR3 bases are TGTGCCAGCAGTTTTGGGACAGGGGCGGCTTTCTTT. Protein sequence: CASSFGTGAAFF.